A selection of T cell receptor beta chains follows, all from one sample in a study of cytomegalovirus exposure and HLA in healthy donors. Using immunoSEQ multiplex PCR, the repertoire was profiled, and TCRdb retains in-frame clones only, with some absent. This table has roughly 100,000 clones, roughly 15% appearing once. The sequenced sample consisted of PBMCs. The receptors come from a female donor in good health and CMV-seronegative. Each CDR3 is given with its conserved first and last residue. D genes are given only for firm matches. Only part of the rows carry a size: once, few, many, or a class if the clone is expanded.

j_call v_call d_call clone_size cdr3_aa cdr3_nt
TRBJ2-2 TRBV4-3 . . CASSQEVGPTGELFF TGCGCCAGCAGCCAAGAAGTGGGCCCGACCGGGGAGCTGTTTTTT
TRBJ1-5 TRBV29-1 TRBD1 . CSVEGGSNQPQHF TGCAGCGTCGAAGGGGGCAGCAATCAGCCCCAGCATTTT
TRBJ1-2 TRBV30 TRBD1 . CAWKVGQVTNYGYTF TGTGCCTGGAAAGTGGGACAGGTTACAAACTATGGCTACACCTTC
TRBJ2-7 TRBV2 . few CASSVIGGSGPYEQYF TGTGCCAGCAGTGTAATAGGAGGGAGCGGCCCCTACGAGCAGTACTTC
TRBJ1-5 TRBV4-2 . few CASSQRPGPDQPQHF TGTGCCAGCAGCCAGAGACCGGGTCCTGATCAGCCCCAGCATTTT
TRBJ2-7 TRBV5-1 TRBD1 few CASSLANRGSVTGSYEQYF TGCGCCAGCAGCTTGGCCAACAGAGGGTCGGTGACAGGGTCCTACGAGCAGTACTTC
TRBJ2-2 TRBV11-3 . . CASSLGWSGELFF TGTGCCAGCAGCTTAGGGTGGAGCGGGGAGCTGTTTTTT
TRBJ2-7 TRBV9 . . CASSPQRSTYEQYF TGTGCCAGCAGCCCCCAGCGGTCTACCTACGAGCAGTACTTC
TRBJ1-1 TRBV5-6 TRBD1 few CASSLRQGIGIAFF TGTGCCAGCAGCTTAAGACAGGGGATTGGGATAGCTTTCTTT
TRBJ2-7 TRBV27 TRBD1 . CASSPRTGGNEQYF TGTGCCAGCAGTCCGAGGACAGGGGGCAACGAGCAGTACTTC
TRBJ2-1 TRBV29-1 TRBD1 few CSASGQGAREQFF TGCAGCGCCTCGGGACAGGGGGCTCGGGAGCAGTTCTTC
TRBJ1-2 TRBV30 . . CAWREQGTGYTF TGTGCCTGGAGGGAGCAGGGCACTGGCTACACCTTC
TRBJ1-5 TRBV7-9 TRBD1 . CASFATRTGGGQPQHF TGTGCCAGCTTCGCCACCCGGACAGGGGGCGGGCAGCCCCAGCATTTT
TRBJ2-3 TRBV7-9 . . CASSSQTQYF TGTGCCAGCAGCTCCCAAACGCAGTATTTT
TRBJ1-1 TRBV6-5 . . CASSAVWGGNTEAFF TGTGCCAGCAGCGCAGTTTGGGGGGGGAACACTGAAGCTTTCTTT
TRBJ2-3 TRBV2 TRBD2 few CASRGDYLSTDTQYF TGTGCCAGCAGGGGGGACTACCTTAGCACAGATACGCAGTATTTT
TRBJ2-1 TRBV6-1 TRBD1 few CASSAREQGVRIREQFF TGTGCCAGCAGTGCAAGGGAACAGGGGGTTCGAATCCGGGAGCAGTTCTTC
TRBJ2-5 TRBV14 . . CASSQGRGPGETQYF TGTGCCAGCAGCCAAGGCAGAGGGCCGGGAGAGACCCAGTACTTC
TRBJ1-1 TRBV18 . . CASSSTGLMTEAFF TGTGCCAGCTCATCCACAGGGCTCATGACTGAAGCTTTCTTT
TRBJ2-1 TRBV5-4 TRBD2 . CASSLGASGAYNEQFF TGTGCCAGCAGCTTGGGGGCTAGCGGGGCCTATAATGAGCAGTTCTTC
TRBJ2-7 TRBV7-2 . few CASSFGGAKYEQYF TGTGCCAGCAGCTTCGGCGGGGCCAAATACGAGCAGTACTTC
TRBJ1-4 TRBV5-1 . few CASSLGQNQLNEKLFF TGCGCCAGCAGCTTAGGACAGAACCAGCTGAATGAAAAACTGTTTTTT
TRBJ2-1 TRBV7-9 . few CASRQADNEQFF TGTGCCAGCCGACAGGCAGACAATGAGCAGTTCTTC
TRBJ1-1 TRBV27 . few CASSLNRVGAEAFF TGTGCCAGCAGTTTAAACAGGGTAGGCGCTGAAGCTTTCTTT
TRBJ1-6 TRBV4-3 TRBD1 few CASSLISGTDYNSPLHF TGCGCCAGCAGCCTAATCTCCGGGACAGACTATAATTCACCCCTCCACTTT
TRBJ2-3 TRBV4-1 TRBD2 . CASSHMGAGLAKAQYF TGCGCCAGCAGCCACATGGGGGCGGGACTAGCAAAAGCGCAGTATTTT
TRBJ2-2 TRBV4-3 TRBD2 few CASSQSPGGGRTGELFF TGCGCCAGCAGCCAATCCCCGGGAGGGGGGCGGACCGGGGAGCTGTTTTTT
TRBJ2-2 TRBV5-4 TRBD1 few CASEKDRGGTGELFF TGTGCCAGCGAGAAGGACAGGGGTGGCACCGGGGAGCTGTTTTTT
TRBJ2-7 TRBV29-1 TRBD1 . CSVGTGSSYEQYF TGCAGCGTTGGGACAGGTTCCTCCTACGAGCAGTACTTC
TRBJ1-1 TRBV7-3 TRBD1 . CASSQGVSTEAFF TGTGCCAGCAGCCAGGGGGTATCTACTGAAGCTTTCTTT
TRBJ2-1 TRBV7-2 TRBD2 few CASSLILAGGPMDEQFF TGTGCCAGCAGCCTCATACTAGCGGGAGGGCCTATGGATGAGCAGTTCTTC
TRBJ2-5 TRBV2 . few CASREGPRGETQYF TGTGCCAGCAGAGAGGGCCCTCGTGGGGAGACCCAGTACTTC
TRBJ2-7 TRBV11-2 TRBD2 . CASSLTTSAFPYEQYF TGTGCCAGCAGCTTAACTACTAGCGCCTTCCCCTACGAGCAGTACTTC
TRBJ2-6 TRBV9 TRBD1 few CASVQGAGLPSGANVLTF TGTGCCAGCGTCCAGGGGGCGGGGTTGCCCTCTGGGGCCAACGTCCTGACTTTC
TRBJ1-5 TRBV27 . . CASSPWAFDQPQHF TGTGCCAGCAGCCCCTGGGCATTTGATCAGCCCCAGCATTTT
TRBJ1-1 TRBV5-1 . . CASSLTNRQDTEAFF TGCGCCAGCAGCTTGACCAATAGACAGGACACTGAAGCTTTCTTT
TRBJ2-5 TRBV4-1 TRBD2 . CASSQGPQRGGRETQYF TGCGCCAGCAGCCAAGGCCCCCAGCGGGGGGGCCGGGAGACCCAGTACTTC
TRBJ1-1 TRBV7-7 TRBD1 few CASNRDRVNTEAFF TGTGCTAGCAACCGGGACAGGGTGAACACTGAAGCTTTCTTT
TRBJ2-1 TRBV28 . . CASSLFETTNEQFF TGTGCCAGCAGTTTATTTGAGACTACGAATGAGCAGTTCTTC
TRBJ2-4 TRBV5-4 TRBD1 . CASSSGQGNIQYF TGTGCCAGCAGCTCGGGACAGGGGAACATTCAGTACTTC
TRBJ1-4 TRBV19 . few CASSTQGLLNEKLFF TGTGCCAGTAGTACGCAGGGGCTCCTTAATGAAAAACTGTTTTTT
TRBJ1-2 TRBV6-5 . few CASSYSSIGDDGYTF TGTGCCAGCAGTTACTCGTCAATAGGGGATGATGGCTACACCTTC
TRBJ2-7 TRBV11-3 . . CASSPQGGSYEQYF TGTGCCAGCAGCCCCCAGGGGGGCTCCTACGAGCAGTACTTC
TRBJ2-7 TRBV6-5 TRBD2 . CASSLSGTPYEQYF TGTGCCAGCAGTCTTAGCGGGACCCCCTACGAGCAGTACTTC
TRBJ2-3 TRBV29-1 TRBD2 few CSVRGLAGGYTDTQYF TGCAGCGTTCGCGGACTAGCGGGGGGTTACACAGATACGCAGTATTTT
TRBJ2-2 TRBV5-1 TRBD1 many CASSYTLTGGNTGELFF TGCGCCAGCAGCTACACCCTTACAGGGGGCAACACCGGGGAGCTGTTTTTT
TRBJ2-1 TRBV19 . . CASTYTSLDNEQFF TGTGCCAGTACTTACACTAGCCTAGACAATGAGCAGTTCTTC
TRBJ1-2 TRBV2 . . CASRVEGGAFYGYTF TGTGCCAGCAGGGTAGAAGGTGGGGCCTTCTATGGCTACACCTTC
TRBJ1-2 TRBV7-2 TRBD1 few CASTPTGTGVRGYTF TGTGCCAGCACCCCGACCGGGACAGGAGTACGTGGCTACACCTTC
TRBJ1-4 TRBV7-2 . few CASSLAGTYEKLFF TGTGCCAGCAGCTTAGCCGGGACATATGAAAAACTGTTTTTT
TRBJ2-5 TRBV6-4 . . CASSIAAPETQYF TGTGCCAGCAGTATAGCGGCTCCAGAGACCCAGTACTTC